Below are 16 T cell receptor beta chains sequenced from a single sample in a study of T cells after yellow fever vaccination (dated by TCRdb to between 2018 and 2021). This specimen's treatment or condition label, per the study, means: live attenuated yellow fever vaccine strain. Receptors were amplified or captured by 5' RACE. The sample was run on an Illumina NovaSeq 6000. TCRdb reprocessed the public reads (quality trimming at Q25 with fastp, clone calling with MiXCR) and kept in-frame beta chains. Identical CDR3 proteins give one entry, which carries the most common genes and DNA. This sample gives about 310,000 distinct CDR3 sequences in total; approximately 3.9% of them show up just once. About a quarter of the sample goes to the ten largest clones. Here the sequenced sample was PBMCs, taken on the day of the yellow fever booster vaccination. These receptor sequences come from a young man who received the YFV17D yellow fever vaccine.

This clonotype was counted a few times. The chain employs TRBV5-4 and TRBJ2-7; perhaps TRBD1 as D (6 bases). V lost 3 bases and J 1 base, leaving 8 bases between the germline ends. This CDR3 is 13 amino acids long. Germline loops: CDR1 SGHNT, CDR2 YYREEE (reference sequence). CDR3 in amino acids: CASSSGASYEQYV. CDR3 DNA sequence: TGTGCCAGCAGCTCAGGGGCTTCCTACGAGCAGTACGTC.

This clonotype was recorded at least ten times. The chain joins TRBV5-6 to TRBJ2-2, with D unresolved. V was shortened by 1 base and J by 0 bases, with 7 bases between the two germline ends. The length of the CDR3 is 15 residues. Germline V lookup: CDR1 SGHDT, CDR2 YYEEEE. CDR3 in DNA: TGTGCCAGCAGCTTGAGACACTCGAACACCGGGGAGCTGTTTTTT. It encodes CASSLRHSNTGELFF.

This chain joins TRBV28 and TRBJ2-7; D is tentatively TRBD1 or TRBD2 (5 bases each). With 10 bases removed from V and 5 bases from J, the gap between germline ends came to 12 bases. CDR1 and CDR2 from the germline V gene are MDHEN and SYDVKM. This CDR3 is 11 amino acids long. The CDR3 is CAIGANDEQYV. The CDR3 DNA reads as TGTGCCATCGGGGCTAATGACGAGCAGTACGTC.

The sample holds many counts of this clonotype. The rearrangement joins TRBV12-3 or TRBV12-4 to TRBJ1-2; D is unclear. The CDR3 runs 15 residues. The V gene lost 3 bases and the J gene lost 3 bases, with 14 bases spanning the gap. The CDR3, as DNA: TGTGCCAGCAGTTTCATCCCTAGGAGTTACTATGGCTACACCTTC. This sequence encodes CASSFIPRSYYGYTF.

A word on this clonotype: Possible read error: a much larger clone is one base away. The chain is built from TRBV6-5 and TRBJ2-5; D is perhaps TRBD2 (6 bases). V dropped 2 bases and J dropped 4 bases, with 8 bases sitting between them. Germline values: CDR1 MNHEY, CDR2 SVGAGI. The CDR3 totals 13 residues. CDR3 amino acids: CASSYDGGETQYF. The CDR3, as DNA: TGTGCCAGCAGTTACGACGGGGGAGAGACCCAGTACTTC.

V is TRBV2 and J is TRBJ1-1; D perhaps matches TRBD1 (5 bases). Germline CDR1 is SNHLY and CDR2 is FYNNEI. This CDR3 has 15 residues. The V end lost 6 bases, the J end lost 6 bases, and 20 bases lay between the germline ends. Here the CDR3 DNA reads TGTGCCAGCAGGGCCGGGGCGGAAGGTAATCCTGAAGCTTTCTTT. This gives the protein CASRAGAEGNPEAFF.

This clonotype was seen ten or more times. The CDR3 sequence: CASSLWGLREQYV. CDR3 nucleotide sequence: TGTGCCAGCAGCTTGTGGGGGCTTAGGGAGCAGTACGTC. This rearrangement joins TRBV5-6 to TRBJ2-7, with D perhaps TRBD1 (6 bases). Germline CDR1 SGHDT, CDR2 YYEEEE. CDR3 length: 13 residues. Trimming took off 1 base at V and 7 bases at J, with 12 bases between the two ends.

The CDR3 loop is CASSPPEGTGWNTEAFF. For the CDR3, the DNA is TGTGCCAGCTCACCACCGGAAGGGACAGGGTGGAACACTGAAGCTTTCTTT. This chain links TRBV18 with TRBJ1-1; TRBD1 agrees at 9 bases. V gave up 0 bases and J gave up 1 base; unmatched junction bases: 6. This CDR3 is built from 17 residues. Germline V gene lookup returns CDR1 KGHSH and CDR2 LQKENI.

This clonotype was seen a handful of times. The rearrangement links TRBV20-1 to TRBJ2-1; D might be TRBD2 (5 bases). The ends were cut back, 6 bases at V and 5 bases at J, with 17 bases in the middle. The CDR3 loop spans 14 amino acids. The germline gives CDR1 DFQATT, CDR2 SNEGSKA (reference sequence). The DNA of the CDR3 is TGCAGTGCAAGCGGCCAACCACACGACAATGAGCAGTTCTTC. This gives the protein CSASGQPHDNEQFF.

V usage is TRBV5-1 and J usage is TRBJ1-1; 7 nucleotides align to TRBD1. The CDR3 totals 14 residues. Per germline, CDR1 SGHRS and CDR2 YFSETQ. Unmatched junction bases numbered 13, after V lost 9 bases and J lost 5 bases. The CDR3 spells CAITTGPGGTEAFF. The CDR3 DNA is TGCGCCATTACTACCGGCCCAGGGGGGACTGAAGCTTTCTTT. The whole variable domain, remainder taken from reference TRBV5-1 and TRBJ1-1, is KAGVTQTPRYLIKTRGQQVTLSCSPISGHRSVSWYQQTPGQGLQFLFEYFSETQRNKGNFPGRFSGRQFSNSRSEMNVSTLELGDSALYLCAITTGPGGTEAFFGQGTRLTVV.

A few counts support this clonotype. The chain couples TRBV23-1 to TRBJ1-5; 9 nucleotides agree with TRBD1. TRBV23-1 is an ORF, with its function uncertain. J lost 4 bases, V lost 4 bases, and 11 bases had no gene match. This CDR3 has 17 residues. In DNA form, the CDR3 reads TGCGCCAGCAGTCGGCACCGACAGGGGGTCAGGAATCAGCCCCAGCATTTT. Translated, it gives CASSRHRQGVRNQPQHF.

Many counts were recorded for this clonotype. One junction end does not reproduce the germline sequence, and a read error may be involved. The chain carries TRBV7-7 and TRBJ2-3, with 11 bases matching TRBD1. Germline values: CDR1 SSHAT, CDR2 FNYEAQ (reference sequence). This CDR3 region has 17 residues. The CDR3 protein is CASSLGTGGAGTDTQYF. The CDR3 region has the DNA TGTGCTAGCAGCTTGGGGACAGGGGGTGCGGGCACAGATACGCAGTATTTT.

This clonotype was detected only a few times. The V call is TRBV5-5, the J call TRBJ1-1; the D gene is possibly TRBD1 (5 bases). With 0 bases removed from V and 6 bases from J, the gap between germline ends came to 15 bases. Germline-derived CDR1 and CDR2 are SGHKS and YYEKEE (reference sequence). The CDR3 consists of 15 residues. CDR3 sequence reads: CASSLARTGGSEAFF. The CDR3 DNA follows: TGTGCCAGCAGCTTGGCGCGGACGGGGGGATCTGAAGCTTTCTTT.

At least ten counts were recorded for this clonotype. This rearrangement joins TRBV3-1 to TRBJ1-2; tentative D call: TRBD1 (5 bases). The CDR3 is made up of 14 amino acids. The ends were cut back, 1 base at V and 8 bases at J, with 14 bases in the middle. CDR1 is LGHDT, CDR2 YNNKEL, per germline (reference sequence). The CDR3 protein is CASSQGQTMGGYTF. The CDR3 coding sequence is TGTGCCAGCAGCCAAGGACAGACAATGGGAGGCTACACCTTC.

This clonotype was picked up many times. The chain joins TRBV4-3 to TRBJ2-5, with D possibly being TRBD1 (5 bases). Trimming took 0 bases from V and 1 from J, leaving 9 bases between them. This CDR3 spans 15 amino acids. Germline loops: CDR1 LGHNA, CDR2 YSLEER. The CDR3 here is CASSQDQGSQETQYF. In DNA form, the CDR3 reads TGCGCCAGCAGCCAAGATCAGGGAAGCCAAGAGACCCAGTACTTC.

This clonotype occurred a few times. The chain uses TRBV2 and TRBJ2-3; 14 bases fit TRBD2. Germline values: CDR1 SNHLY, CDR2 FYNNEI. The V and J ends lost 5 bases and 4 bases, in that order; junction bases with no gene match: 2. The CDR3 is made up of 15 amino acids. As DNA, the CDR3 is TGTGCCAGCAGTTGGACTAGCGGGGGGTCAGATACGCAGTATTTT. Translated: CASSWTSGGSDTQYF.